This TCR beta chain came from a study of blood T cell repertoires in COVID-19. This CDR3 is built from 14 residues. The ends lost 4 bases at V and 2 bases at J; junction bases unmatched: 4. The germline V gene has CDR1 SGDLS and CDR2 YYNGEE. In terms of age and location, participants ranged from about 18 to 95 years and lived in about two dozen US areas. Cohort assignment relied on participant-reported clinical history. In the original workflow: Amplification from reference gene primers served as the basis for estimated nucleated cell counts. The assay was immunoSEQ multiplex PCR, and TCRdb's table has in-frame clones only and misses some. For V, J and clone size, that table is used; D and trimming come from the DNA. The sample includes roughly 380,000 clones, 70% to 90% of them seen just once.

The material sequenced was PBMCs or T cells enriched from blood (not recorded which). The receptor's source is a man younger than 45 who had recovered from COVID-19. The chain employs TRBV9 and TRBJ2-7; 9 bases are shared with TRBD2. The chain's CDR3 is CASSQRGAAYEQYF. CDR3 in DNA: TGTGCCAGCAGCCAGCGGGGGGCAGCCTACGAGCAGTACTTC. Drawing the rest from reference TRBV9 and TRBJ2-7, the complete variable domain is DSGVTQTPKHLITATGQRVTLRCSPRSGDLSVYWYQQSLDQGLQFLIQYYNGEERAKGNILERFSAQQFPDLHSELNLSSLELGDSALYFCASSQRGAAYEQYFGPGTRLTVT.